What follows is one T cell receptor beta chain and its context. The antigen is undetermined. Other nucleotide sequences in the sample specify the same CDR3. V was pared by 4 bases and J by 2 bases, with 8 bases between. Germline CDR1 reads LNHDA; CDR2 reads SQIVND (reference sequence). The CDR3 runs to 13 residues. This sample was taken from a study of cytomegalovirus exposure and HLA in healthy donors. 60 Vbeta and 13 Jbeta primers were used in PCR. Method: immunoSEQ multiplex PCR; TCRdb's copy keeps in-frame clones and lacks some. The repertoire holds approximately 170,000 clones, with 75% to 90% as singletons. General observations from the study: Later analysis placed DRB1 highest and HLA-C lowest in TCR association rates, which differed by HLA locus. A list of approximately 150 TCR beta chains associated with cytomegalovirus was given.

The material sequenced was PBMCs. The chain couples TRBV19 to TRBJ2-5; the D gene is possibly TRBD2 (5 bases). The sequence derives from a boy aged 2-9 years in good health and CMV-seronegative. The CDR3 nucleotides read TGTGCCAGTAGTAGCAGCGGACAAGAGACCCAGTACTTC. It is translated as CASSSSGQETQYF.